This T cell receptor beta chain derives from a study of regulatory T cells in long-lasting Graves disease. Library construction for TCR beta used iRepertoire HTBI primers and Arm-PCR of CDR3 regions. The authors' processing: The study identified 50 to 70 TRBV and 13 to 15 TRBJ segments across samples. TCRdb re-called the multiplex PCR reads with MiXCR, one entry per CDR3 protein. The V and J calls follow TCRdb's processing rather than the paper's. The data hold some 560,000 distinct CDR3 sequences, with about 16% observed a single time. Whole-study results and caveats: Researchers examined only peripheral blood and not thyroid tissue.

This clonotype came up many times. No antigen is known for it. Time point in this sample: newly diagnosed GD, antithyroid drugs for less than 3 months. The TCR library was prepared using RNA isolated from PBMCs. These same data were also listed under a study on T cells in Graves' hyperthyroidism and ophthalmopathy. As that study records: The HTBI set primed first-round TCR CDR3 RT-PCR.

The sequence derives from a woman between 40 and 65 years old with Graves disease. The specimen was peripheral blood mononuclear cells (PBMCs), collected at new diagnosis, from a patient treated with antithyroid drugs.

This CDR3 is CASSRAAGTEAFF. The CDR3 DNA follows: TGTGCCAGCAGCAGAGCGGCGGGCACTGAAGCTTTCTTT. The rearrangement uses TRBV28 and TRBJ1-1; D remains unclear. This CDR3 has 13 residues. From germline, CDR1 is MDHEN and CDR2 SYDVKM. V was pared by 6 bases and J by 4 bases, with 12 bases between.